This is a list of T cell receptor beta chains from one sample in a study of beta chain features in type 1 diabetes. Assay: immunoSEQ multiplex PCR; the TCRdb copy retains only in-frame clones and omits some. The profile shows some 190,000 clones, approximately 8.4% of them singletons. The sequenced material came from central memory CD4+ T cells from blood. The receptors were sampled from a man aged 18 to 29 with type 1 diabetes. CDR3s include the opening cysteine and the closing phenylalanine or tryptophan. Each record gives: V gene, J gene, D gene, clone size, CDR3 protein. D genes are given only for firm matches. Only part of the rows carry a size: once, few, many, or a class if the clone is expanded.

TRBV28	TRBJ1-4	NA	NA	CASTVGQTNEKLFF
TRBV28	TRBJ1-1	NA	NA	CASSLPRGTEAFF
TRBV29-1	TRBJ2-2	NA	few	CSATNTGELFF
TRBV18	TRBJ2-7	NA	few	CASSLPGTHYEQYF
TRBV19	TRBJ2-1	NA	few	CASSRVENEQFF
TRBV30	TRBJ2-1	TRBD2	NA	CAWSVSWGAGAGSNEQFF
TRBV11-2	TRBJ1-6	NA	few	CASSLLSNLNSPLHF
TRBV7-9	TRBJ2-3	NA	few	CASSSSTDTQYF
TRBV4-2	TRBJ1-2	TRBD1	NA	CASSSPGTGGLNTF
TRBV2	TRBJ2-5	TRBD2	few	CASSFGTSEETQYF
TRBV19	TRBJ2-3	TRBD2	few	CASRTSGGTDTQYF
TRBV5-6	TRBJ2-5	NA	few	CASSFYGGQQWETQYF
TRBV6-5	TRBJ1-3	NA	NA	CASSRDRYSGNTIYF
TRBV2	TRBJ1-1	NA	few	CASSEGAGTEAFF
TRBV7-9	TRBJ2-1	NA	NA	CASSPMYAGEQFF
TRBV6-5	TRBJ2-7	TRBD1	NA	CASSYDGTGVYEQYF
TRBV7-9	TRBJ1-1	NA	few	CASSGLSGGAFF
TRBV30	TRBJ2-4	TRBD1	NA	CAWSRDRKNIQYF
TRBV6-1	TRBJ2-7	TRBD1	many	CASSMTGDNEQYF
TRBV9	TRBJ2-2	TRBD2	few	CASSVTSGGHGELFF
TRBV7-2	TRBJ1-5	TRBD1	few	CASSLRQGWEQPQHF
TRBV27	TRBJ2-1	NA	NA	CASSLWGTEQFF
TRBV5-1	TRBJ2-7	TRBD1	few	CASSSRTGGLSYEQYF
TRBV4-3	TRBJ2-1	NA	few	CASSQDFRSEQFF
TRBV30	TRBJ2-1	TRBD1	few	CAWTDRLDRGYNEQFF
TRBV6-1	TRBJ2-7	NA	NA	CASRATEYEQYF
TRBV30	TRBJ2-5	NA	few	CAWNSPQETQYF
TRBV30	TRBJ2-3	TRBD2	many	CAWARGLATDTQYF
TRBV9	TRBJ2-3	NA	NA	CASSVGRDTQYF
TRBV7-2	TRBJ2-1	TRBD2	few	CASTQTLAGATEQFF
TRBV18	TRBJ2-4	NA	many	CASSPREEYIQYF
TRBV5-6	TRBJ1-1	TRBD1	few	CASRAGQGNTEAFF
TRBV19	TRBJ2-5	TRBD2	NA	CASSIRSRLAGETQYF
TRBV2	TRBJ1-5	TRBD1	NA	CASSEKTGGNQPQHF
TRBV6-5	TRBJ2-1	TRBD1	few	CASSYARTGGRNEQFF
TRBV6-1	TRBJ2-1	TRBD2	NA	CASSGTSGGANEQFF
TRBV7-9	TRBJ1-4	TRBD1	NA	CASSSDRTGANEKLFF
TRBV19	TRBJ2-3	NA	NA	CASSIEIADTQYF
TRBV28	TRBJ2-5	TRBD2	NA	CAARAGGTKETQYF
TRBV7-9	TRBJ1-2	NA	few	CASSYPGIYGYTF
TRBV11-2	TRBJ2-7	TRBD1	NA	CASSRPTGVIEQYF
TRBV21-1	TRBJ2-2	NA	few	CASSNPGMVDTGELFF
TRBV30	TRBJ2-7	TRBD1	many	CAWSGTGGEQYF
TRBV5-6	TRBJ2-1	TRBD1	NA	CASSTLPYGTVHGGFF
TRBV27	TRBJ1-5	NA	few	CASRTGGQPQHF
TRBV6-1	TRBJ2-5	TRBD2	NA	CASSGRAGGGETQYF
TRBV2	TRBJ2-1	TRBD2	few	CASSDRRGGREQFF
TRBV9	TRBJ2-5	TRBD2	NA	CASSVGGGRAMGETQYF
TRBV2	TRBJ1-2	NA	NA	CASRDTGNYGYTF
TRBV18	TRBJ2-1	NA	few	CASSRASAYNEQFF
TRBV9	TRBJ1-3	NA	NA	CASSVEISGNTIYF
TRBV4-3	TRBJ1-4	NA	few	CASSQYQGHALNEKLFF
TRBV18	TRBJ2-7	TRBD1	few	CASSPGTGIRYEQYF
TRBV7-2	TRBJ2-2	NA	NA	CASSFLLSNTGELFF
TRBV28	TRBJ1-2	NA	NA	CASWTSGVDGGYTF
TRBV30	TRBJ2-3	TRBD1	NA	CAWSLGQSTDTQYF
TRBV5-4	TRBJ2-1	TRBD2	NA	CASSLDQSGSAAYNEQFF
TRBV10-3	TRBJ2-7	TRBD2	NA	CAISGTSGPNSYEQYF
TRBV7-6	TRBJ1-2	TRBD1	few	CASSPDRVRDGYTF
TRBV6-4	TRBJ2-1	NA	NA	CASGRPASVSYNEQFF